Following are 16 T cell receptor beta chains from one sample sequenced in a study of T-cell reconstitution after alpha-beta-depleted transplantation in children. Unique molecular identifiers were incorporated into the prepared TCRbeta library. One entry per CDR3 protein results from TCRdb running MiXCR on the PCR reads. The sample shows 450,000 to 600,000 distinct CDR3 sequences, roughly a tenth of them seen only once. This sample comprised PBMCs, obtained before TCRalphabeta/CD19-depleted stem cell transplant. Receptors originate from a child aged 2 to 10 with inherited bone marrow failure, due to receive a stem cell transplant.

Regarding this clonotype: Compared with germline, one end of the junction differs, possibly owing to a read error. The CDR3 DNA reads TGCTGTGCTAGAGATTCGGGGACAGGGCACACTGAAGCTTTCTTT. Its protein is CCARDSGTGHTEAFF. The genes are TRBV20-1 and TRBJ1-1, with TRBD1 matching 9 bases. The CDR3 covers 15 residues. The V gene's germline CDR1 is DFQATT and CDR2 SNEGSKA (reference sequence).

At least ten counts were recorded for this clonotype. The V gene is TRBV5-6, the J gene TRBJ2-1, with D perhaps matching TRBD1 (5 bases). V gave up 2 bases and J gave up 3 bases, with 21 bases separating them. The germline V gene encodes CDR1 SGHDT and CDR2 YYEEEE. This CDR3 comprises 18 residues. CDR3 DNA sequence: TGTGCCAGCAGCTTTCGGCCTCCGACAGACATCTTCTACAATGAGCAGTTCTTC. It translates to CASSFRPPTDIFYNEQFF.

This clonotype was picked up many times. This chain uses TRBV5-1 with TRBJ1-2; 9 nucleotides line up with TRBD1. Germline V CDR1 and CDR2: SGHRS, YFSETQ. V lost 3 bases to trimming and J lost 5 bases; unmatched junction nucleotides: 5. CDR3 length: 14 amino acids. The CDR3 spells CASSSPGTGYGYTF. CDR3 DNA sequence: TGCGCCAGCAGCTCCCCGGGGACAGGGTATGGCTACACCTTC.

This clonotype was recorded at least ten times. The chain combines TRBV4-3 with TRBJ1-1; D possibly corresponds to TRBD1 (6 bases). Trimming removed 2 bases at V and 3 bases at J, with 13 bases between. The CDR3 totals 15 residues. CDR1 and CDR2 from the germline V gene are LGHNA and YSLEER. The CDR3 spells CASSQMGRGDTEAFF. For the CDR3, the DNA is TGCGCCAGCAGCCAAATGGGCAGGGGAGACACTGAAGCTTTCTTT.

This clonotype was seen many times. Here the CDR3 DNA reads TGTGCCAGCAGTGTAATGGACAGGGGGAACACTGAAGCTTTCTTT. Residues: CASSVMDRGNTEAFF. The V call is TRBV6-1, the J call TRBJ1-1; TRBD1 matches 9 bases. Germline-derived CDR1 and CDR2 are MNHNS and SASEGT. This CDR3 comprises 15 residues. After removal of 4 bases from V and 1 base from J, the junction contained 4 bases not matched to a gene.

Here the CDR3 DNA reads TGTGCCAGCGGGCGGGGGCAGGGCTACACCTTC. Protein product: CASGRGQGYTF. The chain recombines TRBV27 with TRBJ1-2; weak D call: TRBD1 (6 bases). The CDR3 contains 11 residues. Per germline, CDR1 MNHEY and CDR2 SMNVEV (reference sequence). Trimming left V 8 bases short and J 8 bases short, with 12 bases between.

This clonotype has just one count. The V call is TRBV3-1, the J call TRBJ2-1, with a possible D match to TRBD1 (5 bases). The V and J ends lost 11 bases and 4 bases respectively, with 27 bases between them. The CDR3 length is 17 residues. CDR1 and CDR2 from the germline V gene are LGHDT and YNNKEL (reference sequence). The CDR3 is CACCQDTLGVEYNEQFF. Here the CDR3 DNA reads TGTGCCTGCTGCCAAGATACCCTAGGGGTCGAATACAATGAGCAGTTCTTC.

This clonotype was counted at least ten times. The chain carries TRBV12-3 or TRBV12-4 and TRBJ1-6; D gene uncertain. The length of the CDR3 is 16 residues. V shed 1 base and J shed 8 bases, with 15 bases lying between them. The CDR3 sequence is CASSLGKDGEDSPLHF. In DNA, the CDR3 is TGTGCCAGCAGTTTAGGAAAAGACGGCGAAGATTCACCCCTCCACTTT.

V usage is TRBV19 and J usage is TRBJ2-7; the match to TRBD2 covers 8 bases. J lost 4 bases, V lost 7 bases, and 6 bases had no gene match. CDR1 is LNHDA and CDR2 is SQIVND in the germline V gene (reference sequence). The CDR3 loop spans 13 amino acids. CDR3 in DNA: TGTGCCAGTAAAGCGGGAGTGGGGTACGAGCAGTACTTC. It yields the protein CASKAGVGYEQYF.

This clonotype came up many times. V gene TRBV5-1 combines with J gene TRBJ2-6; possibly TRBD1 for D (6 bases). Trimming pared 2 bases from V and 4 bases from J, leaving 19 bases between. The CDR3 contains 18 residues. Looked up from germline, CDR1 is SGHRS and CDR2 is YFSETQ. This CDR3 is CASSFGLVGASGANVLTF. The CDR3 DNA reads TGCGCCAGCAGCTTCGGTTTGGTGGGGGCATCGGGGGCCAACGTCCTGACTTTC. The entire variable domain, with the rest obtained from reference TRBV5-1 and TRBJ2-6, is as follows: KAGVTQTPRYLIKTRGQQVTLSCSPISGHRSVSWYQQTPGQGLQFLFEYFSETQRNKGNFPGRFSGRQFSNSRSEMNVSTLELGDSALYLCASSFGLVGASGANVLTFGAGSRLTVL.

The sample holds many counts of this clonotype. J is TRBJ1-1 and V is TRBV12-3 or TRBV12-4, with D possibly matching TRBD1 (5 bases). The CDR3 totals 15 residues. Trimming cost V 0 bases and J 0 bases, with 8 bases left between them. As DNA, the CDR3 is TGTGCCAGCAGTTTAGCGGCAGGGCTGAACACTGAAGCTTTCTTT. This gives the protein CASSLAAGLNTEAFF.

This clonotype was detected ten times or more. The CDR3 DNA follows: TGTGCCAGCGGCCGCAACGGGGGAAACACCGGGGAGCTGTTTTTT. Translated, it gives CASGRNGGNTGELFF. This chain joins TRBV7-2 and TRBJ2-2; possibly TRBD2 for D (6 bases). Trimming pared 8 bases from V and 2 bases from J, leaving 15 bases between. The CDR3 sequence is 15 residues long. Germline-derived CDR1 and CDR2 are SGHTA and FQGNSA.

As to this clonotype: One base away lies a much larger clone, so this may be a sequencing read error. This CDR3 is CSVEDSGDVETQYF. DNA for the CDR3: TGCAGCGTTGAAGACTCAGGGGACGTTGAGACCCAGTACTTC. The V and J genes are TRBV29-1 and TRBJ2-5; tentatively, D is TRBD1 (6 bases). The CDR3 has 14 residues. CDR1 and CDR2 from the germline V gene are SQVTM and ANQGSEA. V shed 0 bases and J shed 5 bases, with 13 bases lying between them.

This clonotype was seen repeatedly, ten times or more. This chain links TRBV4-3 with TRBJ2-5; no clear D. The V end lost 0 bases, the J end lost 0 bases, and 14 bases lay between the germline ends. CDR3 length equals 17 residues. Germline assignment: CDR1 LGHNA and CDR2 YSLEER. The CDR3 is CASSQDRPPAYQETQYF. The DNA for the CDR3 is TGCGCCAGCAGCCAAGATCGACCCCCCGCGTACCAAGAGACCCAGTACTTC.

About this clonotype itself: Since a much larger clone is just one base distant, this may be a read error. This chain joins TRBV10-1 and TRBJ2-1; weak D call: TRBD2 (6 bases). This CDR3 region has 13 residues. Germline assignment: CDR1 WNHNN and CDR2 SYGVQD (reference sequence). The CDR3 loop reads CASSQSGGIEQFF. For the CDR3, the DNA is TGCGCCAGCAGTCAGTCTGGGGGGATTGAGCAGTTCTTC.

The chain links TRBV6-5 to TRBJ2-7; TRBD1 aligns across 7 bases. Germline lookup yields CDR1 MNHEY and CDR2 SVGAGI. V was pared by 0 bases and J by 1 base, with 3 bases of the junction left unmatched. This CDR3 is 15 amino acids long. CDR3 sequence reads: CASSYSPGQSYEQYF. For the CDR3, the DNA is TGTGCCAGCAGTTACTCCCCGGGACAGTCCTACGAGCAGTACTTC.